This T cell receptor beta chain was profiled in a study of beta chain features in type 1 diabetes. On the study more broadly: Age, gender and cell yields were alike across patients and healthy donors.

Expressed TCRB transcripts were sequenced after all isolated RNA was converted to cDNA. This table comes from immunoSEQ multiplex PCR, and its TCRdb copy is limited to in-frame clones, with some not included. The table lists 110,000 to 150,000 clones, 7% to 10% of them singletons. This clone was picked up a small number of times. The antigen remains unidentified. From germline, CDR1 is GTSNPN and CDR2 SVGIG (reference sequence). With 3 bases removed from V and 6 bases from J, the gap between germline ends came to 11 bases. This CDR3 spans 13 amino acids. Study-level points and caveats: Among patients, naive, central memory and Treg TCRB repertoires appeared more similar than among healthy donors.

Over 95% purity was reached by all sorted populations. This TCR was recovered from a young man in good health. The sequencing sample was made of central memory CD4+ T cells from blood. The chain has TRBV30 and TRBJ1-4, with D hard to call. The CDR3 DNA reads TGTGCCTGGAGCCCCGGGGTTCATGAAAAACTGTTTTTT. Protein product: CAWSPGVHEKLFF.